This TCR beta chain is drawn from a study of T cells in Graves' hyperthyroidism and ophthalmopathy. Overall study: Initial diagnosis, before any treatment, was when peripheral blood was collected.

The study, taken as a whole, reports: Most expanded thyroid clonotypes above 0.001 also appeared in blood.

The blood sample predates any ophthalmopathy symptoms, coming from first hyperthyroidism diagnosis. The PBMCs had their origin in around 9.1 ml of fresh peripheral blood. This clonotype has at least ten counts. Antigen unknown. Amplification targeted TCR beta CDR3 regions from RNA transcripts. RT-PCR in the first round (using the HTBI primer set) targeted the TCR CDR3. Using its own MiXCR run on the multiplex PCR reads, TCRdb lists one record per CDR3 protein. The sample lists approximately 150,000 distinct CDR3 sequences, roughly 10% occurring once. The CDR3 sequence is 14 residues long. Trimming took 6 bases from V and 2 from J, leaving 16 bases between them. Germline V gives CDR1 DFQATT, CDR2 SNEGSKA (reference sequence).

The sequence came from a woman aged 18-30 years with Graves' hyperthyroidism that later progressed to Graves' ophthalmopathy. The J gene is TRBJ1-2, the V gene TRBV20-1; maybe TRBD1 (5 bases). Sequencing was carried out using blood. The CDR3 is CSATDDSTNYGYTF. In DNA, the CDR3 is TGCAGTGCCACAGACGACAGCACCAACTATGGCTACACCTTC.